This record looks at one TCR beta chain sequence and its context. The clone's antigen remains unknown. Qualities for individual bases were not recorded, and no much larger clone is one base off. The study was a case-control design nested within a healthcare worker cohort in London, UK, with weekly nasopharyngeal swab PCR tests and blood sampling. Between 23 and 31 March 2020, the week of the UK lockdown, healthcare workers were enrolled and then followed up weekly for as long as 16 weeks. This specimen belongs to a study of early T cells in non-severe SARS-CoV-2 infection (dated by TCRdb to the early 2020s). Regarding the complete study: Because TCR sequencing was done on bulk RNA from unsorted whole blood, the alpha and beta chains could not be paired. Study-wide findings and limitations: VDJdb matching was skewed toward anti-spike CD8 responses and likely underestimated virus-specific expansions by missing private and CD4 specificities.

Reading the germline V gene gives CDR1 SQVTM and CDR2 ANQGSEA. The CDR3 starts with the cysteine, ends with the phenylalanine, and has 13 residues. Here the CDR3 DNA is all that survives: 39 bases in frame from base 1. Compared with germline, V lacks 2 bases and J lacks 3 bases; bases without a gene match: 4. Library method: 5' RACE. Sequencing took place on a NextSeq 500. Unique molecular identifiers were attached to individual cDNA molecules in the TCR library protocol so that sequencing error and PCR bias could be corrected. Both TCR alpha and beta chains were sequenced, and tight co-correlation was observed between alpha and beta sequence abundances in each sample. Per the source publication's procedure: Decombinator V4 was used to perform V gene, J gene and CDR3 annotation of TCR sequences. Expanded TCRs were defined as changing significantly between any two time points under a Poisson model with p below 0.0001. TCR abundances were normalised to the total number of TCRs sequenced in each sample and reported as counts per million. TRAV1-2 paired with TRAJ12, TRAJ20 or TRAJ33 defined MAIT TCRs, while TRAV10 paired with TRAJ18 defined iNKT TCRs. VDJdb, accessed on 1 November 2021, was searched for TCRs annotated for CMV, EBV and SARS-CoV-2, and TCRs annotated for more than one antigen were excluded. The public reads were run again by TCRdb, first through fastp at Q25 and then through MiXCR, and only productive beta chains were kept. Rows with one shared CDR3 protein collapse into an entry with the most common genes and DNA. For this entry, the V and J calls and clone size follow TCRdb and not the study's own pipeline. The sample data list nearly 90,000 distinct CDR3 sequences, and approximately 15% of these were observed just once. More than 6.5% of the sample goes to the ten largest clones.

Recombination linked TRBV29-1 to TRBJ2-7; 7 bases in the junction line up with TRBD2. This sequence was found in an adult who was a healthcare worker with PCR-confirmed SARS-CoV-2 infection or an uninfected control (not recorded which). Sequenced: whole blood. CDR3 reads: CSVEIPGGYEQYF. The DNA reads TGCAGCGTTGAAATACCGGGAGGCTACGAGCAGTACTTC.